The subject of this entry is one T cell receptor beta chain. Its specificity is unknown. CDR1 and CDR2 from the germline V gene are DFQATT and SNEGSKA (reference sequence). The J segment lost 7 bases and the V segment lost 3 bases, leaving 13 bases of the junction unmatched. The CDR3 runs to 17 residues. This sample was included in a study of CD8 T cells in Susac syndrome. RNA in amounts of about 0.5 to 1 ug was reverse transcribed with random hexamers. TCRdb re-analysed the immunoSEQ multiplex PCR reads in MiXCR, keeping a single row per CDR3 protein. Of 190,000 or so distinct CDR3 sequences listed, 95% are singletons. Points from the study as a whole: Acknowledgment was made by the study that its TCR sequencing and HLA analysis involved a relatively small number of individuals.

Material: CD4+ T cells from PBMCs. The source of this sequence is a human donor with multiple sclerosis. The chain has TRBV20-1 and TRBJ1-6; 9 positions agree with TRBD1. CDR3 DNA: TGCAGTGCTAGGCGAGAGGGAGTCGGGACAGGGAATTCACCCCTCCACTTT. It translates to CSARREGVGTGNSPLHF.